What follows are 32 T cell receptor beta chains derived from one specimen sequenced in a study of T cell responses to AZD1222 COVID-19 vaccine. TCRdb's copy holds only in-frame clones and misses some; the assay was immunoSEQ multiplex PCR. The profile covers 150,000 to 160,000 clones, with 90% appearing a single time and approximately 1.5% taken by the ten largest. Sequenced here: peripheral blood, sampled 28 days after the second AZD1222 dose. The receptors were gathered from an adult who received the AZD1222 COVID-19 vaccine.

V is TRBV28 and J is TRBJ2-2; 10 bases agree with TRBD1. Germline V lookup: CDR1 MDHEN, CDR2 SYDVKM. The CDR3 is made up of 18 amino acids. With V trimmed by 7 bases and J by 0 bases, 11 bases remained unmatched. For the CDR3, the DNA is TGTGCCAGCACCTGGGGGGACAGGGGTTCGGCGAACACCGGGGAGCTGTTTTTT. Translating it yields CASTWGDRGSANTGELFF. The variable domain in full, with the rest retrieved from reference TRBV28 and TRBJ2-2, is DVKVTQSSRYLVKRTGEKVFLECVQDMDHENMFWYRQDPGLGLRLIYFSYDVKMKEKGDIPEGYSVSREKKERFSLILESASTNQTSMYLCASTWGDRGSANTGELFFGEGSRLTVL.

V usage is TRBV7-2 and J usage is TRBJ2-5; TRBD1 agrees at 9 bases. The CDR3 sequence is 15 residues long. Trimming at V came to 5 bases and at J to 4 bases, leaving 8 bases not matched to a gene. From germline, CDR1 is SGHTA and CDR2 FQGNSA. The CDR3 nucleotides read TGTGCCAGCAGCGAGGTTGTGACAGGGGGAGAGACCCAGTACTTC. Translation gives CASSEVVTGGETQYF.

The chain couples TRBV25-1 to TRBJ1-4; no clear D. V dropped 4 bases and J dropped 8 bases, with 20 bases sitting between them. Germline V gene sequence: CDR1 MGHDK, CDR2 SYGVNS. This CDR3 has 16 residues. CDR3 sequence: CASSVTLETSLEKLFF. DNA of the CDR3: TGTGCCAGCAGTGTTACCTTAGAGACTTCTTTGGAAAAACTGTTTTTT.

V gene TRBV5-1 combines with J gene TRBJ1-2, with D unclear. The CDR3 runs 15 residues. The germline gives CDR1 SGHRS, CDR2 YFSETQ. Trimming stripped 0 bases from V and 3 bases from J, with 12 bases between. CDR3 sequence reads: CASSLASWSHYGYTF. The DNA for the CDR3 is TGCGCCAGCAGCTTGGCAAGTTGGTCTCACTATGGCTACACCTTC.

For this clone: Distinct nucleotide sequences in the sample also encode this CDR3. This chain joins TRBV27 and TRBJ2-3; the D gene is possibly TRBD1 (5 bases). CDR3 length: 14 amino acids. Germline V CDR1 and CDR2: MNHEY, SMNVEV (reference sequence). Between the trimmed V and J ends, which lost 1 base and 2 bases, there was a span of 7 bases. For the CDR3, the DNA is TGTGCCAGCAGTTTATGGGGCGACACAGATACGCAGTATTTT. Its translation: CASSLWGDTDTQYF.

This clone was seen once. The chain couples TRBV6-5 to TRBJ2-7; tentatively, D is TRBD1 or TRBD2 (5 bases each). Per the germline V gene, CDR1 is MNHEY and CDR2 is SVGAGI. This CDR3 is built from 14 residues. The germline V and J ends were trimmed by 6 bases and 0 bases, with 12 bases remaining between them. CDR3 in amino acids: CASRGTVSSYEQYF. In DNA form, the CDR3 reads TGTGCCAGCAGAGGGACGGTGAGCTCCTACGAGCAGTACTTC.

The V gene is TRBV5-4, the J gene TRBJ2-2; 11 nucleotides agree with TRBD1. The germline V gene has CDR1 SGHNT and CDR2 YYREEE (reference sequence). The CDR3 has 15 residues. J was trimmed by 7 bases and V by 5 bases; bases with no gene match: 7. In DNA, the CDR3 is TGTGCCAGCAGTAAGGACAGGGGGCAGGTCGGGGAGCTGTTTTTT. It encodes CASSKDRGQVGELFF.

The rearrangement joins TRBV5-5 to TRBJ1-6; 7 bases are a match to TRBD1. The CDR3 extends over 16 amino acids. Trimming removed 0 bases from V and 8 bases from J; junction bases left unmatched: 8. The germline CDR1 and CDR2 sequences are SGHKS and YYEKEE (reference sequence). CDR3 bases: TGTGCCAGCAGCTTGGCACCAGGGGGATTAGATTCACCCCTCCACTTT. Its protein product is CASSLAPGGLDSPLHF.

As DNA, the CDR3 is TGTGCCAGCAGCTTCGCTGGAGGGTCGGAGACCCAGTACTTC. This sequence encodes CASSFAGGSETQYF. This chain connects TRBV7-9 to TRBJ2-5; a weak D match, TRBD2 (6 bases). Germline-derived CDR1 and CDR2 are SEHNR and FQNEAQ (reference sequence). Trimming removed 3 bases at V and 5 bases at J, with 13 bases between. The CDR3 totals 14 residues.

J is TRBJ2-6 and V is TRBV19, with a possible D match to TRBD1 (6 bases). Between the trimmed V and J ends, which lost 3 bases and 0 bases, there was a span of 12 bases. The germline gives CDR1 LNHDA, CDR2 SQIVND (reference sequence). The CDR3 totals 17 residues. CDR3 amino acids: CASSIRTVLSGANVLTF. CDR3 nucleotide sequence: TGTGCCAGTAGTATCAGGACAGTCCTCTCTGGGGCCAACGTCCTGACTTTC.

The rearrangement joins TRBV7-9 to TRBJ2-5; D may be TRBD1 (5 bases). Trimming took 0 bases from V and 6 from J, leaving 11 bases between them. The CDR3 is 14 amino acids. CDR1 is SEHNR, CDR2 FQNEAQ, per germline (reference sequence). The CDR3 coding sequence is TGTGCCAGCAGCTTAGCGGAAAGGGGAAAGACCCAGTACTTC. It yields the protein CASSLAERGKTQYF.

The rearrangement uses TRBV2 and TRBJ1-6; unclear D gene. With 11 bases removed from V and 10 bases from J, the gap between germline ends came to 18 bases. The CDR3 consists of 13 residues. Germline-derived CDR1 and CDR2 are SNHLY and FYNNEI. The CDR3 loop reads CADGPFEGSPLHF. The DNA for the CDR3 is TGTGCCGATGGCCCATTCGAAGGGTCACCCCTCCACTTT.

The chain has TRBV3-1 (or the pseudogene TRBV3-2) and TRBJ2-3; 10 positions agree with TRBD1. This CDR3 has 15 residues. The ends lost 0 bases at V and 6 bases at J; junction bases unmatched: 3. The V gene's germline CDR1 is LGHDT and CDR2 YNNKEL (reference sequence). The CDR3 sequence is CASSQEGQGWDTQYF. DNA of the CDR3: TGTGCCAGCAGCCAAGAGGGACAGGGGTGGGATACGCAGTATTTT.

This chain links TRBV9 with TRBJ2-2, with 9 bases identical to TRBD2. CDR3 length: 16 amino acids. CDR1 is SGDLS and CDR2 is YYNGEE in the germline V gene. The V gene end was trimmed by 5 bases and the J gene end by 0 bases; junction bases not matched to a gene: 5. This CDR3 reads CASRYLAGTNTGELFF. CDR3 bases: TGTGCCAGCAGGTACCTAGCGGGGACGAACACCGGGGAGCTGTTTTTT.

The genes are TRBV7-6 and TRBJ2-2; 9 nucleotides match TRBD2. Germline CDR1 and CDR2: SGHVS and FNYEAQ. This CDR3 spans 17 amino acids. The V segment lost 2 bases and the J segment 8 bases; nucleotides outside the gene matches: 12. The CDR3 spells CASSLPWASGDPGELFF. The CDR3 DNA is TGTGCCAGCAGCTTACCCTGGGCTAGCGGGGATCCTGGGGAGCTGTTTTTT. Drawing the rest from reference TRBV7-6 and TRBJ2-2, the complete variable domain is GAGVSQSPRYKVTKRGQDVALRCDPISGHVSLYWYRQALGQGPEFLTYFNYEAQQDKSGLPNDRFSAERPEGSISTLTIQRTEQRDSAMYRCASSLPWASGDPGELFFGEGSRLTVL.

This sequence joins TRBV30 and TRBJ1-5; D possibly corresponds to TRBD1 (6 bases). This CDR3 contains 13 residues. V lost 3 bases to trimming and J lost 6 bases, with 12 bases between them. Per the germline V gene, CDR1 is GTSNPN and CDR2 is SVGIG (reference sequence). The CDR3 sequence: CAWSDSGVQPQHF. CDR3 DNA: TGTGCCTGGAGCGACTCAGGGGTTCAGCCCCAGCATTTT.

The chain carries TRBV19 and TRBJ2-1, with D possibly TRBD1 on 5 matching bases. With 6 bases removed from V and 6 bases from J, the gap between germline ends came to 15 bases. The CDR3 has 14 amino acids. Germline CDR1 reads LNHDA; CDR2 reads SQIVND (reference sequence). CDR3 amino acids: CASSNPTGFNEQFF. The CDR3 nucleotides are TGTGCCAGTAGCAATCCTACAGGCTTCAATGAGCAGTTCTTC.

This sequence joins TRBV25-1 and TRBJ1-4; TRBD1 agrees at 8 bases. This CDR3 has 13 residues. Trimming removed 5 bases from V and 5 bases from J; junction bases left unmatched: 1. CDR1 is MGHDK, CDR2 SYGVNS, per germline. CDR3 loop: CASSRQGNEKLFF. CDR3 bases: TGTGCCAGCAGTCGACAGGGGAATGAAAAACTGTTTTTT.

This chain joins TRBV5-1 and TRBJ1-2, with TRBD1 as a possible D gene (5 bases). The CDR3 runs 14 residues. The germline V gene encodes CDR1 SGHRS and CDR2 YFSETQ. The V gene lost 4 bases and the J gene lost 0 bases, with 10 bases spanning the gap. CDR3 bases: TGCGCCAGCAGCCCGGACACCTCTAACTATGGCTACACCTTC. Amino acid sequence: CASSPDTSNYGYTF.

This chain links TRBV6-5 with TRBJ2-1, with TRBD2 matching 11 bases. V trimming: 2 bases; J trimming: 6 bases; junction bases outside the gene matches: 3. Germline CDR1 is MNHEY and CDR2 is SVGAGI. The CDR3 is 15 amino acids. The CDR3 protein is CASSYLSGGANEQFF. CDR3 nucleotides: TGTGCCAGCAGTTACCTTAGCGGGGGGGCCAATGAGCAGTTCTTC.

The J gene is TRBJ1-4, the V gene TRBV14; D might be TRBD1 (6 bases). The CDR3 sequence is 15 residues long. V was cut by 4 bases and J by 4 bases, with 13 bases left in between. Germline V gene sequence: CDR1 SGHDN, CDR2 FVKESK. CDR3 sequence: CASSPRQVHNEKLFF. The DNA of the CDR3 is TGTGCCAGCAGCCCTCGACAGGTTCATAATGAAAAACTGTTTTTT.

This chain connects TRBV15 to TRBJ2-3; the D is unclear. CDR3 length equals 12 residues. The V gene lost 0 bases and the J gene lost 8 bases, with 6 bases spanning the gap. The germline CDR1 and CDR2 sequences are LNHNV and YYDKDF (reference sequence). CDR3 loop: CATSRDLSTQYF. CDR3 nucleotides: TGTGCCACCAGCAGAGATCTGAGTACGCAGTATTTT.

V usage is TRBV18 and J usage is TRBJ2-7; no firm D call. CDR1 is KGHSH, CDR2 LQKENI, per germline. V lost 0 bases and J 4 bases, leaving 7 bases between the germline ends. This CDR3 comprises 13 residues. The CDR3 spells CASSPPNSYEQYF. CDR3 DNA: TGTGCCAGCTCACCACCGAACAGTTACGAGCAGTACTTC.

The chain joins TRBV2 to TRBJ2-7; D not resolved. Trimming pared 0 bases from V and 3 bases from J, leaving 9 bases between. This CDR3 contains 14 residues. Per the germline V gene, CDR1 is SNHLY and CDR2 is FYNNEI. The CDR3 DNA reads TGTGCCAGCAGTGAAGCGACGGCTAGCTACGAGCAGTACTTC. Its protein product is CASSEATASYEQYF.

The rearrangement uses TRBV6-5 and TRBJ1-2, with TRBD1 identical over 7 bases. Trimming removed 0 bases from V and 6 bases from J; junction bases left unmatched: 7. CDR1 MNHEY and CDR2 SVGAGI come from the germline V gene. The CDR3 spans 15 residues. CDR3 DNA: TGTGCCAGCAGTTACTCGGGGCAGGGGGTAGATGGCTACACCTTC. Encoded protein: CASSYSGQGVDGYTF.

V and J are TRBV6-1 and TRBJ2-3, with 10 bases that match TRBD2. Germline V gene lookup returns CDR1 MNHNS and CDR2 SASEGT. Unmatched junction bases numbered 5, after V lost 3 bases and J lost 2 bases. The CDR3 has 16 amino acids. CDR3 coding DNA: TGTGCCAGCAGTGACCTAGCGGGGGCCCTCACAGATACGCAGTATTTT. Translating it yields CASSDLAGALTDTQYF.

The genes are TRBV12-3 or TRBV12-4 and TRBJ1-1; no clear D. The CDR3 covers 13 residues. V was cut by 6 bases and J by 6 bases, with 14 bases left in between. CDR3 in DNA: TGTGCCAGCAGGTCTGGAGGGTTGCCTGAAGCTTTCTTT. Protein sequence: CASRSGGLPEAFF.

The chain couples TRBV24-1 to TRBJ1-2; D not resolved. The V end lost 4 bases, the J end lost 4 bases, and 9 bases lay between the germline ends. Germline assignment: CDR1 KGHDR and CDR2 SFDVKD. The CDR3 is made up of 13 amino acids. DNA of the CDR3: TGTGCCACCAGTGACCAGGACCGCTATGGCTACACCTTC. As protein: CATSDQDRYGYTF.

This rearrangement joins TRBV15 to TRBJ2-2; no clear D. The V gene's germline CDR1 is LNHNV and CDR2 YYDKDF (reference sequence). V lost 0 bases and J lost 7, with 12 bases in between. The CDR3 length is 15 residues. CDR3 sequence reads: CATSRDGASVGELFF. In DNA, the CDR3 is TGTGCCACCAGCAGAGATGGCGCCAGCGTCGGGGAGCTGTTTTTT.

The chain recombines TRBV29-1 with TRBJ1-1, with 9 bases identical to TRBD1. The ends lost 7 bases at V and 4 bases at J; junction bases unmatched: 7. The germline V gene encodes CDR1 SQVTM and CDR2 ANQGSEA. The CDR3 is 13 amino acids. The CDR3 reads CSAEQGARTEAFF. The CDR3 nucleotides read TGCAGCGCCGAACAGGGGGCCCGCACTGAAGCTTTCTTT.

The V and J genes are TRBV11-3 and TRBJ2-7, with 13 bases matching TRBD2. This CDR3 has 14 amino acids. J lost 8 bases, V lost 4 bases, and 5 bases had no gene match. Germline-derived CDR1 and CDR2 are SGHNT and YENEEA. CDR3 bases: TGTGCCAGCAGCTCAGGACTAGCGGGAGTAAAGCAGTACTTC. This encodes CASSSGLAGVKQYF.

This rearrangement joins TRBV6-4 to TRBJ1-6; D uncertain. The CDR3 is made up of 16 amino acids. The V gene's germline CDR1 is MRHNA and CDR2 SNTAGT. Trimming took 2 bases from V and 7 from J, leaving 15 bases between them. The CDR3 nucleotides are TGTGCCAGCAGTGACCTGGGCGGGCTCAAAAATTCACCCCTCCACTTT. This gives the protein CASSDLGGLKNSPLHF.